This paragraph covers one TCR beta chain sequence. These data come from a study of blood T cell repertoires in COVID-19. Study in general: In each case, the material was cDNA or gDNA derived from T cells, B-cell-depleted T cells, or PBMCs.

Profiled with immunoSEQ multiplex PCR; TCRdb holds only in-frame clones, not every one. The data hold about 170,000 clones, with 70% to 90% observed a single time. Germline assignment: CDR1 LNHDA and CDR2 SQIVND (reference sequence). This CDR3 contains 14 residues. V dropped 5 bases and J dropped 3 bases, with 14 bases sitting between them. The J gene is TRBJ2-7, the V gene TRBV19; D may be TRBD1 (6 bases). The material sequenced was peripheral blood. The TCR sequence derives from a man aged 50-60 years who had recovered from COVID-19. The CDR3 protein is CASSSGQINYEQYF. CDR3 nucleotide sequence: TGTGCCAGTAGTTCCGGACAGATAAACTACGAGCAGTACTTC.